This TCR beta chain was identified in a study of cytomegalovirus exposure and HLA in healthy donors (dated by TCRdb to the late 2010s). Describing the broader study: In an earlier analysis of under 600 of the donors, 250 to 350 Gb of sequence data and 120 million or so unique TCR beta sequences from 150 million to 200 million T cells were reported. To predict cytomegalovirus infection status, the study combined high-throughput TCR immunosequencing, statistical association of individual TCRs with disease status, and machine learning. A later analysis re-analyzed previously published TCR beta repertoires from 600 to 850 donors and added high-resolution HLA genotyping to study TCR occurrence patterns. Among the approximately 400 genotyped donors, more than 70% belonged to the genetic ancestry cluster associated with self-reported Caucasian donors. HLA typing covered class I and class II loci at four-digit resolution. Alongside the repertoire data, information on donor age, sex, ethnicity and CMV serostatus was compiled. All discovery cohort repertoires had been generated using a single sequencing platform. Genome-wide SNP genotypes for about 60% of the 666 donors were used in a later genetic analysis, which treated that subset as a discovery cohort. An earlier analysis of about 620 of the donors applied high-throughput TCR beta sequencing to assess whether each TCR beta V gene segment acted as functional or pseudogenic. Across 398 genotyped donors of the cohort, an average of approximately 240,000 unique TCR beta nucleotide sequences per donor were sequenced, and approximately 19% of those sequences were non-productive. The study aimed to test whether signatures of past pathogen exposure could be identified by cataloging public T cell receptors. The study profiled the T cell repertoires of under 850 subjects by immunosequencing and related them to cytomegalovirus serostatus. An early release that covered about 600 HLA-typed donors contained approximately 290 gigabases of sequencing data and 65 million to 100 million unique TCR sequences. Typing coverage differed by locus: A, B, C, DRB1 and DQB1 were typed in about 629-630 donors, DQA1 in 500 to 550, DPA1 in approximately 610, and DPB1 in approximately 450. The later analysis used no new phenotypic data to find candidate immune exposures, relying instead on TCR beta sequences and their occurrence across donors. A separate validation cohort of some 130 different subjects was used in addition to the approximately 640-subject first cohort. Roughly 5 DR-DQ haplotypes were handled as single units for association and clustering, since linkage in the cohort was strong.

About this clone: The antigen this receptor binds is unknown. Within one base of it there is no much larger clone, and no base qualities were kept.

The cohort consisted of approximately 670 healthy bone marrow donors. At the time of sampling, every cohort member was nominally healthy, though immune exposures that went unrecorded were likely present. The donor was CMV seronegative and was included in the group of several hundred seronegative cohort members. A peripheral blood sample was provided by each donor, and peripheral blood mononuclear cells were used for TCR beta sequencing. Genomic DNA was extracted from the blood cell samples with the Qiagen DNeasy Blood Extraction Kit. V drops 7 bases and J drops 6 bases, leaving 15 bases in between. Per the germline V gene, SQVTM is the CDR1 and ANQGSEA is the CDR2. The CDR3, from cysteine to phenylalanine, totals 12 residues. Of the read, only the CDR3 DNA is kept; its 36 bases are in frame from base 1. General study outcomes and caveats: When HLA alleles, especially DR and DQ, strongly co-occurred, attributing TCR associations to individual alleles was difficult. Compared with the 666-donor mean, donors in an Asian-associated ancestry cluster had fewer N-insertions in productive TCRs, according to a later genetic analysis. The cohort was sequenced for TCR beta chains only, and without alpha or paired-chain data the features that could be detected were limited. V-gene and J-gene trimming of TCR beta chains was associated with a missense DCLRE1C variant in a later genetic analysis, and the association was replicated in an independent cohort. Because counts were too low, seventeen rarely observed V segments, including chromosome 9 orphons, were left out of the earlier analysis of approximately 500 of the donors. The only immune exposure information available for the cohort was CMV serostatus. Linkage disequilibrium might explain the correlated functional status among segregating V segments, but an unknown experimental factor could not be excluded. The authors suggested that the approach could potentially be generalized to other disease states and immunological phenotypes. A group of highly shared sequence variants was considered likely to be a technical artifact of the sequencing pipeline. A later analysis found that TCR association rates varied across HLA loci, with DRB1 alleles showing the most associated TCRs and HLA-C alleles the fewest. The presence/absence analyses assumed that sequencing depth was roughly uniform across donors, and that assumption may not be true. In a later analysis, most CMV-associated TCR beta chains were found to appear HLA-restricted, with HLA associations seemingly driven largely by CMV exposure. Across donors, most TCR sequences were observed very rarely, whereas some public TCRs were present in many individuals. A further reported finding was that TCR beta sequences accurately predicted the HLA-A and HLA-B alleles for most subjects in the first cohort. In vitro tests confirmed that a few of the cytomegalovirus-associated TCR beta chains recognize cytomegalovirus antigens. HLA typing was unavailable for some donors at each locus, so association tests used only the typed subset. In a later analysis, HLA-associated TCR beta chains showed more clonal expansion and lower generation probabilities than non-associated chains that were equally common. The 87-base-pair reads could not distinguish some IMGT-functional V segments, including TRBV6-2 and TRBV6-3, so those segments were excluded. In a later analysis, several top co-occurrence clusters were reported to appear linked to parvovirus B19, influenza, CMV and Epstein-Barr virus. In both the original and validation cohorts, the classifier was reported to diagnose cytomegalovirus status with high specificity and sensitivity. In an earlier analysis of some 640 of the donors, most TCR beta V segments were observed in productive rearrangements about 87% or about 30% of the time, broadly matching IMGT annotations. In the study, 150 to 200 TCR beta chains were listed as associated with cytomegalovirus. A later analysis associated 16,951 TCR beta sequences with specific HLA alleles at a false discovery rate of 0.05.

Library prep was done by the immunoSEQ multiplex PCR assay. The multiplex PCR relied on a mix of 60 forward primers for TCR Vbeta segments and 13 reverse primers for TCR Jbeta segments. Amplification of the CDR3 region of rearranged TCR beta genes was performed with a multiplex PCR assay on genomic DNA. The Illumina HiSeq System was used to sequence the amplified TCR beta libraries as 87-base-pair reads. The source study handled its data this way. Across the roughly 600 repertoires, a later analysis counted tens of millions of unique TCR beta chains, some 11 million of which were shared by at least two donors. Raw reads were error-corrected and collapsed into unique sequences with a nearest-neighbor algorithm that merged closely related sequences to remove PCR and sequencing errors. To assign V, D and J gene segments, CDR3 sequences were aligned to IMGT reference sequences. For a sequence to be retained, at least a six-nucleotide match to both a V gene segment and a J gene segment was required. Rearrangements were classified as productive when the CDR3 lacked stop codons and remained in frame with V and J, and all other rearrangements were classified as non-productive. CDR3 was defined by IMGT convention, running from the second conserved V-encoded cysteine to the conserved J-encoded phenylalanine. The earlier analysis of about 590 of the donors excluded sequences that lacked an unambiguous match to a single V gene segment. In an earlier analysis of 450 to 750 of the donors, a V segment was called functional when productive rearrangements were above 56.7%, and segregating when the standard deviation between donors exceeded 5%. To diagnose cytomegalovirus status from the catalog of TCR beta chain sequences, a statistical classification framework was built. V and J gene assignment, in a later analysis, came from comparing TCR nucleotide sequences with IMGT/GENE-DB human TR gene sequences. The TCRdist pipeline was used in a later analysis to assign CDR3 sequences and most-parsimonious VDJ recombination scenarios. A later analysis defined each TCR beta chain by its CDR3 amino acid sequence plus V-gene family, and excluded reads lacking a unique V-gene family. In a later analysis, some 600 highly shared, low-generation-probability nucleotide sequences were removed to address suspected cross-contamination and a sequencing artifact. In a later analysis, a clonal expansion index was calculated for each public chain from normalized within-repertoire ranks of inferred template counts. In a later analysis, generation probabilities were computed using a VDJ recombination model fitted to out-of-frame rearrangements, and the results were checked against IGoR. A later analysis scored TCR-TCR, TCR-HLA and TCR-CMV co-occurrence with hypergeometric tests, applying a repertoire-size bias correction to TCR pairs. A later analysis estimated false discovery rates by permuting HLA or CMV assignments 20 times. A later analysis grouped co-occurring TCRs with DBSCAN, adding TCRdist sequence similarity when clustering within HLA-allele-positive subsets. Co-occurrence clustering excluded repertoires with fewer than 30,000 or more than 120,000 public chains, plus five with anomalous nucleotide sharing. TCRdb's version of the immuneACCESS table is confined to in-frame rearrangements and falls short of the full clone set. An unresolved V gene accounts for under half of the shortfall where checked; the remainder is of unknown origin. Clone size and the V and J calls come from that table; the DNA yielded D and trimming. The sample table holds some 120,000 clones, of which around 75% were seen once. The leading ten clones occupy 0.87% of the sample.

Sequencing was performed on PBMCs. The origin of this receptor is a woman aged 25 to 39 in good health and CMV-seronegative. Recombination connected TRBV29-1 to TRBJ1-1, with the D segment identity uncertain. DNA sequence: TGCAGCGGTGTTATCGGTTTGGCTGAAGCTTTCTTT. This is translated as CSGVIGLAEAFF.